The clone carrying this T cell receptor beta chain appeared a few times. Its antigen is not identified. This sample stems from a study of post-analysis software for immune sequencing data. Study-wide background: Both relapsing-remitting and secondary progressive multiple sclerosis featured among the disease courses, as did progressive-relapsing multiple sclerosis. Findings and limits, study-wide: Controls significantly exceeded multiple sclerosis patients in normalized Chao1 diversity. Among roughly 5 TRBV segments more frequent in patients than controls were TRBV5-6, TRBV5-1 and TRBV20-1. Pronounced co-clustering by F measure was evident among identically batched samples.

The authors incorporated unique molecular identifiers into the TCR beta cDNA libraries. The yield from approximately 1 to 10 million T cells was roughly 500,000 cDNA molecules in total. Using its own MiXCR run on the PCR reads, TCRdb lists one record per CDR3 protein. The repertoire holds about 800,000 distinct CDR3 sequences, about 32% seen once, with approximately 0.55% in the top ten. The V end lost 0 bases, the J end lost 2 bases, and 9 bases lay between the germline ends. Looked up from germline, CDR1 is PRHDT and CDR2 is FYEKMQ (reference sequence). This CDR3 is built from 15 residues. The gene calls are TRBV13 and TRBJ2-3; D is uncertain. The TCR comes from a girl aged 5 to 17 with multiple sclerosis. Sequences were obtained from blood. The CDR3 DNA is TGTGCCAGCAGCTTAGGAGATACCCTCACAGATACGCAGTATTTT. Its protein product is CASSLGDTLTDTQYF.